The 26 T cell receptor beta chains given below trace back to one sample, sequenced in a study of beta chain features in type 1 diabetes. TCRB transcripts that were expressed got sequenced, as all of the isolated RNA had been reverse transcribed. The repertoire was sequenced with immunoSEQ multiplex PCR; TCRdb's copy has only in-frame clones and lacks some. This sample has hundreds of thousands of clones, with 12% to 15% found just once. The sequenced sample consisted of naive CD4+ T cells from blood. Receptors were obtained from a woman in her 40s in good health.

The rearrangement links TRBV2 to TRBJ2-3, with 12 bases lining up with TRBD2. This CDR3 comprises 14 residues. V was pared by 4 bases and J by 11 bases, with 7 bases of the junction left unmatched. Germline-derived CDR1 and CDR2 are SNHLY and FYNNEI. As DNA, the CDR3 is TGTGCCAGCAGTGGGGTTCTAGCGGGGGGGGAGCAGTATTTT. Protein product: CASSGVLAGGEQYF.

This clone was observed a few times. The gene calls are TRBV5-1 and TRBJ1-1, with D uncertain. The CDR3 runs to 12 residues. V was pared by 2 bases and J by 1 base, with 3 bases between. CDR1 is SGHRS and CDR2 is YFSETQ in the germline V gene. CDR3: CASSLQNTEAFF. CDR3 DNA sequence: TGCGCCAGCAGCTTACAGAACACTGAAGCTTTCTTT.

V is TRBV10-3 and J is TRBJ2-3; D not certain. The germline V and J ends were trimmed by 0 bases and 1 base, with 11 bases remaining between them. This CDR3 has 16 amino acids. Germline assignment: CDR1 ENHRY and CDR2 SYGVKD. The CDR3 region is CAISESWQLGTDTQYF. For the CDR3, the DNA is TGTGCCATCAGTGAGTCCTGGCAGCTAGGCACAGATACGCAGTATTTT.

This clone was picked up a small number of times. Here the CDR3 DNA reads TGTGCCAGCAGGCAGGGGTCGGAGACCCAGTACTTC. Its translation: CASRQGSETQYF. The V gene is TRBV2, the J gene TRBJ2-5, with D tentatively TRBD1 (6 bases). Germline lookup yields CDR1 SNHLY and CDR2 FYNNEI. With 6 bases removed from V and 5 bases from J, the gap between germline ends came to 10 bases. CDR3 length equals 12 residues. The whole variable domain, filled in from reference TRBV2 and TRBJ2-5, reads EPEVTQTPSHQVTQMGQEVILRCVPISNHLYFYWYRQILGQKVEFLVSFYNNEISEKSEIFDDQFSVERPDGSNFTLKIRSTKLEDSAMYFCASRQGSETQYFGPGTRLLVL.

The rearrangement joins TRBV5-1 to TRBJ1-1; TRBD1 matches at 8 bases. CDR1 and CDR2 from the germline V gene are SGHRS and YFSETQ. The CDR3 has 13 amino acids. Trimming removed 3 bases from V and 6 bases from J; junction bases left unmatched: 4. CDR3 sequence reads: CASSYTGGAEAFF. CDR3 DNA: TGCGCCAGCAGCTATACAGGGGGGGCTGAAGCTTTCTTT. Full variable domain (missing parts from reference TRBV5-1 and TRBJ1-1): KAGVTQTPRYLIKTRGQQVTLSCSPISGHRSVSWYQQTPGQGLQFLFEYFSETQRNKGNFPGRFSGRQFSNSRSEMNVSTLELGDSALYLCASSYTGGAEAFFGQGTRLTVV.

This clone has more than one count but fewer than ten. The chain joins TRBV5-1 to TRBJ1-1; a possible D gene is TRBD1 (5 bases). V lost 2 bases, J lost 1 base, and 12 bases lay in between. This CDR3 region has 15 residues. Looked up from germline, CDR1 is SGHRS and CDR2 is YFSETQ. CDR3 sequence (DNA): TGCGCCAGCAGCTTTTTCGGCGGACAGAACACTGAAGCTTTCTTT. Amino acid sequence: CASSFFGGQNTEAFF. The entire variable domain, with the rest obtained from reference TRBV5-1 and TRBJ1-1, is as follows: KAGVTQTPRYLIKTRGQQVTLSCSPISGHRSVSWYQQTPGQGLQFLFEYFSETQRNKGNFPGRFSGRQFSNSRSEMNVSTLELGDSALYLCASSFFGGQNTEAFFGQGTRLTVV.

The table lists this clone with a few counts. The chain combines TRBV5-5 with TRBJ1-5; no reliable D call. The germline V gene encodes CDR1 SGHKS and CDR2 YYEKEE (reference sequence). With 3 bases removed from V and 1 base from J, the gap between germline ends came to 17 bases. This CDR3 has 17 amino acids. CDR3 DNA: TGTGCCAGCAGCTGGGATAGGTCGGCGGGGAGCAATCAGCCCCAGCATTTT. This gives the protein CASSWDRSAGSNQPQHF. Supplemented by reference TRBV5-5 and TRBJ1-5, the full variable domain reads DAGVTQSPTHLIKTRGQQVTLRCSPISGHKSVSWYQQVLGQGPQFIFQYYEKEERGRGNFPDRFSARQFPNYSSELNVNALLLGDSALYLCASSWDRSAGSNQPQHFGDGTRLSIL.

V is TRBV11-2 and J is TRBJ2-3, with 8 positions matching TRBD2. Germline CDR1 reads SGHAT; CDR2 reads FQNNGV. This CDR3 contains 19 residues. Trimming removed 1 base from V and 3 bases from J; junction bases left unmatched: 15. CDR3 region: CASSLGRTRRGAITDTQYF. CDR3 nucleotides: TGTGCCAGCAGCTTAGGGAGGACTCGGCGGGGGGCCATAACAGATACGCAGTATTTT.

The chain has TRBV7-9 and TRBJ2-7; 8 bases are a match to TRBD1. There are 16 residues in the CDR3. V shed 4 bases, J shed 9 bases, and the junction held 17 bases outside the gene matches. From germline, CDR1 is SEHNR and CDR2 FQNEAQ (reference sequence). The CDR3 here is CASSSGTGVPPFLQYF. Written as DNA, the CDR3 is TGTGCCAGCAGCTCCGGGACAGGCGTTCCACCCTTTCTGCAGTACTTC.

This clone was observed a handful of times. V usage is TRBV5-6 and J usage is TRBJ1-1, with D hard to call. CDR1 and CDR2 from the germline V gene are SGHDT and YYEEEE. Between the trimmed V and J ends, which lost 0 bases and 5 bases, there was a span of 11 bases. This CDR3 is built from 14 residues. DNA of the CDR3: TGTGCCAGCAGCTTGGCCGGAGGCGGTACTGAAGCTTTCTTT. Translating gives CASSLAGGGTEAFF.

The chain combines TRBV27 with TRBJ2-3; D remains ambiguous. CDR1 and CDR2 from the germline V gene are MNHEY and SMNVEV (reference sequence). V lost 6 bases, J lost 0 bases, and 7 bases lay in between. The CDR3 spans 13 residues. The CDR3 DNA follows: TGTGCCAGCAGAGAGGCTAGCACAGATACGCAGTATTTT. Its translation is CASREASTDTQYF.

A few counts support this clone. DNA for the CDR3: TGTGCCAGCAGCCAGACAGGGGCTAGCACAGATACGCAGTATTTT. This codes for CASSQTGASTDTQYF. The chain joins TRBV7-2 to TRBJ2-3; 8 bases are shared with TRBD1. Germline CDR1 SGHTA, CDR2 FQGNSA. The V segment lost 5 bases and the J segment 0 bases; nucleotides outside the gene matches: 4. The CDR3 is made up of 15 amino acids. The full variable domain, its missing parts supplied by reference TRBV7-2 and TRBJ2-3, is GAGVSQSPSNKVTEKGKDVELRCDPISGHTALYWYRQSLGQGLEFLIYFQGNSAPDKSGLPSDRFSAERTGGSVSTLTIQRTQQEDSAVYLCASSQTGASTDTQYFGPGTRLTVL.

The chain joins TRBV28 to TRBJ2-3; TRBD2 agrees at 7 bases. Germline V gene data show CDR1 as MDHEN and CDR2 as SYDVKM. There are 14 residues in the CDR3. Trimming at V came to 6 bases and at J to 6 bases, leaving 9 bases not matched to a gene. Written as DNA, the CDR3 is TGTGCCAGCAGCCCTAATGTGGGAGGGGATACGCAGTATTTT. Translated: CASSPNVGGDTQYF.

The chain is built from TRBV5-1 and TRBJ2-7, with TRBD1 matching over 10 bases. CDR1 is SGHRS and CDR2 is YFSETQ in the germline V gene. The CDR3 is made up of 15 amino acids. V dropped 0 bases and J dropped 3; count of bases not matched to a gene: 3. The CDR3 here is CASSLEGTGVYEQYF. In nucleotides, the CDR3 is TGCGCCAGCAGCTTGGAAGGGACAGGGGTCTACGAGCAGTACTTC.

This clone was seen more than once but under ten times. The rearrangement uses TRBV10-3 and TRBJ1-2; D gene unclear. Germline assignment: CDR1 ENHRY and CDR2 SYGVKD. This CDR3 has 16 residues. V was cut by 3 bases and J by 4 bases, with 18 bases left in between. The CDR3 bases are TGTGCCATCAGTGACTCCCGGGAATTGGAAGGCTATGGCTACACCTTC. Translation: CAISDSRELEGYGYTF.

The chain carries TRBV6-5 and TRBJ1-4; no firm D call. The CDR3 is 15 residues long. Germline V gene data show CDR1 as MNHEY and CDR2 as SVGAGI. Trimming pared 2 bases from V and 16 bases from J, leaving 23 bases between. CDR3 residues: CASSYHLPGRATPFF. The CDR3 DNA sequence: TGTGCCAGCAGTTACCACCTCCCCGGGCGGGCAACTCCGTTTTTT.

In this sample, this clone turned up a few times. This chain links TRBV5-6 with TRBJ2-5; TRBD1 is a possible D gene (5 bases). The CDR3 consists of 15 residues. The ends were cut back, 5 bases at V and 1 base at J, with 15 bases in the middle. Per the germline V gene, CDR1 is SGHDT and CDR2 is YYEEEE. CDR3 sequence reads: CASRPVRASQETQYF. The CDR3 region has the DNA TGTGCCAGCAGACCAGTCAGGGCGTCCCAAGAGACCCAGTACTTC.

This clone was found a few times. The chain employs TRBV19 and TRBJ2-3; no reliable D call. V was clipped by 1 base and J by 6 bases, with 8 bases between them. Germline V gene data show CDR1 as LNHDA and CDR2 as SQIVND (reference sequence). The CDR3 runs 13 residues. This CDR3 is CASSIGAADTQYF. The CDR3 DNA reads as TGTGCCAGTAGTATAGGGGCCGCGGATACGCAGTATTTT.

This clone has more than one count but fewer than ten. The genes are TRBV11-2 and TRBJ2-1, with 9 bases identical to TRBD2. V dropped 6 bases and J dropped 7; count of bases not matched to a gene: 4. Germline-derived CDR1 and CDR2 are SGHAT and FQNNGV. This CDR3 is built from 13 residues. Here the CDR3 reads CASRAGGRNEQFF. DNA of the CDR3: TGTGCCAGCAGGGCGGGGGGGCGAAATGAGCAGTTCTTC.

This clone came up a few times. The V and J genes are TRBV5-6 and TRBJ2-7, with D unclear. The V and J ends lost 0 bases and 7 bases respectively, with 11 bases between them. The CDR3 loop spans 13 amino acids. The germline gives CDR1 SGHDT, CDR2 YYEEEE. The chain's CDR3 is CASSLDGVWEQYF. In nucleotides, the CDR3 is TGTGCCAGCAGCTTGGACGGAGTGTGGGAGCAGTACTTC.

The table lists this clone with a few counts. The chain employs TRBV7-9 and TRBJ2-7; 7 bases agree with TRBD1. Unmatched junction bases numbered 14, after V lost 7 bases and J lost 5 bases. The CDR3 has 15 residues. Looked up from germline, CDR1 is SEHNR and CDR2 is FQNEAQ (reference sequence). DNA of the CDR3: TGTGCCAGCAACCTGACGACAGGGAGTTCCCACGAGCAGTACTTC. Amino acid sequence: CASNLTTGSSHEQYF.

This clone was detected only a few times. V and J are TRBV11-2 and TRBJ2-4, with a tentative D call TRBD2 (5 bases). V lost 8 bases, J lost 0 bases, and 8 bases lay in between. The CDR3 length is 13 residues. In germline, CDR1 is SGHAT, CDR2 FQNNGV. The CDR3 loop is CASRRIAKNIQYF. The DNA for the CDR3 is TGTGCCAGCCGGAGGATAGCCAAAAACATTCAGTACTTC.

The CDR3 sequence is CASSQTVNEQFF. The CDR3 coding sequence is TGTGCCAGCAGCCAGACAGTAAATGAGCAGTTCTTC. This chain links TRBV13 with TRBJ2-1; weak D call: TRBD1 (5 bases). The CDR3 spans 12 residues. The ends were cut back, 5 bases at V and 7 bases at J, with 9 bases in the middle. CDR1 PRHDT and CDR2 FYEKMQ come from the germline V gene (reference sequence).

The chain's CDR3 is CASSFPGQGMDTEAFF. The CDR3 DNA reads TGCGCCAGCAGCTTCCCCGGACAGGGGATGGACACTGAAGCTTTCTTT. This chain links TRBV5-1 with TRBJ1-1; 9 bases map to TRBD1. The CDR3 runs 16 residues. Trimming cost V 2 bases and J 3 bases; bases outside gene matches: 8. Germline loops: CDR1 SGHRS, CDR2 YFSETQ.

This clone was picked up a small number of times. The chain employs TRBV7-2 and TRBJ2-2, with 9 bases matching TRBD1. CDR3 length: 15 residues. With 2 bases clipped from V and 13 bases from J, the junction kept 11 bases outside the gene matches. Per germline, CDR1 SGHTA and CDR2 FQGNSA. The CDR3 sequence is CASSLRTGAGEGLFF. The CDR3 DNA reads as TGTGCCAGCAGCTTACGGACAGGGGCCGGGGAAGGGCTGTTTTTT. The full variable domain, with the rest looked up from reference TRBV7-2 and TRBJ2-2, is GAGVSQSPSNKVTEKGKDVELRCDPISGHTALYWYRQSLGQGLEFLIYFQGNSAPDKSGLPSDRFSAERTGGSVSTLTIQRTQQEDSAVYLCASSLRTGAGEGLFFGEGSRLTVL.

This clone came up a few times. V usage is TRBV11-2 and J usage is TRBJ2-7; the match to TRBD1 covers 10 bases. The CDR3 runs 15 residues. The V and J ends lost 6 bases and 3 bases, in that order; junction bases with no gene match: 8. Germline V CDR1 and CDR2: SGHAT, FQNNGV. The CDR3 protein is CASSPAGTGDYEQYF. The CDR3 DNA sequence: TGTGCCAGCAGTCCAGCCGGGACAGGGGACTACGAGCAGTACTTC.